The T cell receptor beta chain described here comes from a study of cytomegalovirus exposure and HLA in healthy donors. Overall study findings and caveats: At a 0.05 false discovery rate, a later analysis found around 17,000 TCR beta sequences to be associated with HLA alleles. Reports indicate that TCR beta sequences accurately predicted the HLA-A and HLA-B alleles of most subjects. A prior analysis recorded that most TCR beta V segments were productive about 87% or about 30% of the time.

The CDR3 has 12 residues. Trimming removed 5 bases from V and 4 bases from J, with 8 bases in between. The germline gives CDR1 MNHEY, CDR2 SVGAGI. Remarks on this clone: The antigen is unknown.

PCR employed 60 Vbeta and 13 Jbeta primers. Profiling relied on immunoSEQ multiplex PCR, and the TCRdb table lists in-frame clones only, not all of them. The table has some 160,000 clones, roughly 84% seen once. The origin of this receptor is a boy between 2 and 10 years old in good health and CMV-seronegative. Sequencing input: PBMCs. The chain uses TRBV6-5 and TRBJ2-5, with D maybe TRBD1 (6 bases). The CDR3 DNA reads as TGTGCCAGCAGTCTACAGGGAGAGACCCAGTACTTC. Protein: CASSLQGETQYF.